Each of the 23 T cell receptor beta chains below was sequenced from the same sample in a study of early T cells in non-severe SARS-CoV-2 infection. TCRdb passed the 5' RACE reads through MiXCR, listing each CDR3 protein once. The sample lists over 30,000 distinct CDR3 sequences; 5.4% were seen once. The sequenced sample was whole blood. The receptors come from an adult who was a healthcare worker with PCR-confirmed SARS-CoV-2 infection or an uninfected control (not recorded which).

This clonotype occurred a few times. The CDR3 region is CASSLSGAGFEQYF. CDR3 nucleotide sequence: TGTGCCAGCAGCCTCTCAGGGGCAGGGTTCGAGCAGTACTTC. The chain has TRBV11-2 and TRBJ2-7; TRBD1 might be the D (6 bases). The CDR3 consists of 14 residues. Looked up from germline, CDR1 is SGHAT and CDR2 is FQNNGV. Trimming removed 5 bases at V and 6 bases at J, with 17 bases between.

The CDR3 nucleotides are TGTGCCAGCAGTTACTCCCCGAGTTTAGGGAGAAAAGAGACCCAGTACTTC. This codes for CASSYSPSLGRKETQYF. V is TRBV6-5 and J is TRBJ2-5; TRBD2 might be the D (5 bases). This CDR3 has 17 amino acids. Between the trimmed V and J ends, which lost 0 bases and 3 bases, there was a span of 17 bases. Germline CDR1 reads MNHEY; CDR2 reads SVGAGI.

This clonotype appeared many times. The gene calls are TRBV12-3 or TRBV12-4 and TRBJ1-5; D gene ambiguous. The CDR3 totals 16 residues. The germline V and J ends were trimmed by 2 bases and 3 bases, with 14 bases remaining between them. CDR3: CASSLKRALVNQPQHF. CDR3 coding DNA: TGTGCCAGCAGTTTAAAGAGGGCTCTCGTCAATCAGCCCCAGCATTTT.

Only a few counts were recorded for this clonotype. The genes are TRBV4-2 and TRBJ2-1; 10 positions match TRBD2. The trim removed 4 bases at V and 8 bases at J, leaving 5 bases unmatched. Looked up from germline, CDR1 is LGHNA and CDR2 is YNFKEQ. The CDR3 is made up of 14 amino acids. CDR3 nucleotides: TGTGCCAGCAGCCGTGCCGGGACTAGCGATGAGCAGTTCTTC. Amino acid sequence: CASSRAGTSDEQFF.

The genes are TRBV18 and TRBJ2-7; TRBD1 matches at 9 bases. CDR1 is KGHSH, CDR2 LQKENI, per germline. The CDR3 consists of 13 residues. Trimming took 3 bases from V and 12 from J; bases not matched to a gene: 9. The CDR3 DNA reads TGTGCCAGCTCACCGGGACAGGGAAGAGAGTGGTACTTC. This encodes CASSPGQGREWYF.

This clonotype was seen only a few times. The CDR3 nucleotides read TGTGCCAGCATCACAGGGGTACTGACCTACGAGCAGTACTTC. It is translated as CASITGVLTYEQYF. The chain combines TRBV6-5 with TRBJ2-7; the match to TRBD1 covers 7 bases. CDR1 MNHEY and CDR2 SVGAGI come from the germline V gene. J lost 2 bases, V lost 7 bases, and 8 bases had no gene match. This CDR3 comprises 14 residues.

Here the CDR3 DNA reads TGTGCCAGCAGTGAACTAGCGGGGGGGCCTCAAGAGACCCAGTACTTC. It yields the protein CASSELAGGPQETQYF. The rearrangement links TRBV6-1 to TRBJ2-5, with 12 bases aligning to TRBD2. V trimming: 2 bases; J trimming: 2 bases; junction bases outside the gene matches: 3. The CDR3 sequence is 16 residues long. From germline, CDR1 is MNHNS and CDR2 SASEGT.

This clonotype appeared many times. The chain carries TRBV28 and TRBJ2-7, with 9 nucleotides matching TRBD1. Germline CDR1 MDHEN, CDR2 SYDVKM. V dropped 4 bases and J dropped 3; count of bases not matched to a gene: 4. This CDR3 is 14 amino acids long. CDR3 nucleotide sequence: TGTGCCAGCAGTTCACCGGGACAGGGCTACGAGCAGTACTTC. Translated, it gives CASSSPGQGYEQYF. The variable domain in full, completed from reference TRBV28 and TRBJ2-7, reads DVKVTQSSRYLVKRTGEKVFLECVQDMDHENMFWYRQDPGLGLRLIYFSYDVKMKEKGDIPEGYSVSREKKERFSLILESASTNQTSMYLCASSSPGQGYEQYFGPGTRLTVT.

This clonotype has more than one count but fewer than ten. The chain combines TRBV28 with TRBJ2-4; a weak D match, TRBD2 (6 bases). Trimming cost V 5 bases and J 1 base, with 15 bases left between them. The CDR3 is 16 residues long. Germline V lookup: CDR1 MDHEN, CDR2 SYDVKM. The CDR3 sequence is CASSTISGGAKNIQYF. The CDR3 region has the DNA TGTGCCAGCAGTACGATCAGCGGAGGGGCCAAAAACATTCAGTACTTC.

This clonotype came up many times. V gene TRBV27 combines with J gene TRBJ1-5; no clear D gene. V was cut by 1 base and J by 4 bases, with 11 bases left in between. Germline CDR1 is MNHEY and CDR2 is SMNVEV (reference sequence). The CDR3 runs 15 residues. In nucleotides, the CDR3 is TGTGCCAGCAGTTTATTTTTTGGACGGAATCAGCCCCAGCATTTT. It yields the protein CASSLFFGRNQPQHF.

The chain carries TRBV7-8 and TRBJ2-7, with 8 positions matching TRBD1. Germline lookup yields CDR1 SGHVS and CDR2 FQNEAQ. Trimming took 1 base from V and 6 from J; bases not matched to a gene: 5. This CDR3 spans 14 amino acids. The CDR3 DNA sequence: TGTGCCAGCAGCTTAGACCTACAGGGGGGCGAGCAGTACTTC. Translation: CASSLDLQGGEQYF.

This chain links TRBV20-1 with TRBJ1-1; D ambiguous. V dropped 2 bases and J dropped 4 bases, with 11 bases sitting between them. Germline CDR1 reads DFQATT; CDR2 reads SNEGSKA (reference sequence). CDR3 size: 13 residues. The DNA for the CDR3 is TGCAGTGCTAGATGGGGTATTAGCACTGAAGCTTTCTTT. Translating gives CSARWGISTEAFF.

At least ten counts were recorded for this clonotype. The chain carries TRBV18 and TRBJ2-7, with 9 nucleotides matching TRBD2. Germline values: CDR1 KGHSH, CDR2 LQKENI. This CDR3 has 13 amino acids. Unmatched junction bases numbered 4, after V lost 3 bases and J lost 7 bases. CDR3 loop: CASSPSSGGEQYF. The CDR3 DNA sequence: TGTGCCAGCTCACCCTCAAGCGGGGGGGAGCAGTACTTC. The entire variable domain, with the rest obtained from reference TRBV18 and TRBJ2-7, is as follows: NAGVMQNPRHLVRRRGQEARLRCSPMKGHSHVYWYRQLPEEGLKFMVYLQKENIIDESGMPKERFSAEFPKEGPSILRIQQVVRGDSAAYFCASSPSSGGEQYFGPGTRLTVT.

The sample holds many counts of this clonotype. This chain uses TRBV30 with TRBJ2-2; TRBD2 matches at 7 bases. CDR1 is GTSNPN, CDR2 SVGIG, per germline (reference sequence). The CDR3 contains 15 residues. The V and J ends lost 8 bases and 3 bases, in that order; junction bases with no gene match: 12. CDR3 nucleotide sequence: TGTGCCATGGGGTTCCAGGGAGGGTACACCGGGGAGCTGTTTTTT. Translating it yields CAMGFQGGYTGELFF. Complete variable domain (other parts from reference TRBV30 and TRBJ2-2): SQTIHQWPATLVQPVGSPLSLECTVEGTSNPNLYWYRQAAGRGLQLLFYSVGIGQISSEVPQNLSASRPQDRQFILSSKKLLLSDSGFYLCAMGFQGGYTGELFFGEGSRLTVL.

There are a few counts of this clonotype. The genes are TRBV13 and TRBJ2-1; TRBD2 matches at 10 bases. The germline gives CDR1 PRHDT, CDR2 FYEKMQ (reference sequence). With V trimmed by 5 bases and J by 5 bases, 12 bases remained unmatched. This CDR3 has 17 amino acids. The CDR3 is CASSRPPGLAPDNEQFF. The CDR3 nucleotides are TGTGCCAGCAGCCGTCCCCCGGGACTAGCGCCAGACAATGAGCAGTTCTTC. The full variable domain, with the rest looked up from reference TRBV13 and TRBJ2-1, is AAGVIQSPRHLIKEKRETATLKCYPIPRHDTVYWYQQGPGQDPQFLISFYEKMQSDKGSIPDRFSAQQFSDYHSELNMSSLELGDSALYFCASSRPPGLAPDNEQFFGPGTRLTVL.

The chain is built from TRBV7-8 and TRBJ2-3, with 14 bases that match TRBD2. The germline gives CDR1 SGHVS, CDR2 FQNEAQ. The ends lost 5 bases at V and 0 bases at J; junction bases unmatched: 7. The CDR3 contains 18 residues. This CDR3 reads CASSRGTSGGPSTDTQYF. The CDR3, as DNA: TGTGCCAGCAGCCGCGGGACTAGCGGGGGACCGAGCACAGATACGCAGTATTTT. Full variable domain (missing parts from reference TRBV7-8 and TRBJ2-3): GAGVSQSPRYKVAKRGQDVALRCDPISGHVSLFWYQQALGQGPEFLTYFQNEAQLDKSGLPSDRFFAERPEGSVSTLKIQRTQQEDSAVYLCASSRGTSGGPSTDTQYFGPGTRLTVL.

The chain recombines TRBV7-6 with TRBJ2-7; TRBD2 is a possible D gene (5 bases). CDR1 and CDR2 from the germline V gene are SGHVS and FNYEAQ. The germline V and J ends were trimmed by 4 bases and 2 bases, with 12 bases remaining between them. The CDR3 is 14 residues long. The DNA of the CDR3 is TGTGCCAGCAGCTCGTTCGGGGTAGCCTACGAGCAGTACTTC. It yields the protein CASSSFGVAYEQYF.

The J gene is TRBJ2-3, the V gene TRBV7-9; D is uncertain. The CDR3 is 14 amino acids. Germline lookup yields CDR1 SEHNR and CDR2 FQNEAQ (reference sequence). Trimming left V 1 base short and J 0 bases short, with 5 bases between. CDR3 amino acids: CASSLGSSTDTQYF. The CDR3 DNA follows: TGTGCCAGCAGCTTAGGGTCTAGCACAGATACGCAGTATTTT.

This clonotype was counted ten times or more. V usage is TRBV6-6 and J usage is TRBJ2-3; the match to TRBD1 covers 8 bases. V lost 8 bases to trimming and J lost 5 bases; unmatched junction nucleotides: 3. The CDR3 is made up of 12 amino acids. Germline CDR1 is MNHNY and CDR2 is SVGAGI (reference sequence). CDR3 in DNA: TGTGCCAGCGGCAGGGGGCAAGATACGCAGTATTTT. This sequence encodes CASGRGQDTQYF.

This clonotype was counted many times. CDR3 sequence: CASSPTDIQETQYF. In DNA form, the CDR3 reads TGTGCCAGCAGCCCGACAGACATTCAAGAGACCCAGTACTTC. V usage is TRBV9 and J usage is TRBJ2-5; TRBD1 might be the D (5 bases). Trimming left V 4 bases short and J 2 bases short, with 12 bases between. This CDR3 spans 14 amino acids. The germline CDR1 and CDR2 sequences are SGDLS and YYNGEE. Drawing the rest from reference TRBV9 and TRBJ2-5, the complete variable domain is DSGVTQTPKHLITATGQRVTLRCSPRSGDLSVYWYQQSLDQGLQFLIQYYNGEERAKGNILERFSAQQFPDLHSELNLSSLELGDSALYFCASSPTDIQETQYFGPGTRLLVL.

The gene calls are TRBV7-2 and TRBJ2-5; 7 nucleotides agree with TRBD1. J gave up 3 bases and V 5 bases, and 6 bases lay outside the gene matches. Germline loops: CDR1 SGHTA, CDR2 FQGNSA. This CDR3 has 14 amino acids. The CDR3, as DNA: TGTGCCAGCAGCCCCGGGGACAGAAAAGAGACCCAGTACTTC. This gives the protein CASSPGDRKETQYF.

This clonotype was detected many times. V usage is TRBV11-1 and J usage is TRBJ2-5, with 7 bases lining up with TRBD1. CDR3 length equals 14 residues. Germline CDR1 reads SGHAT; CDR2 reads FQDESV (reference sequence). V gave up 5 bases and J gave up 7 bases; unmatched junction bases: 10. The CDR3 loop is CASSRGQATGTQYF. The DNA for the CDR3 is TGTGCCAGCAGCCGTGGACAGGCCACCGGGACCCAGTACTTC.

The chain combines TRBV18 with TRBJ1-6; D gene unclear. Trimming pared 9 bases from V and 7 bases from J, leaving 13 bases between. The CDR3 runs 13 residues. The germline CDR1 and CDR2 sequences are KGHSH and LQKENI. This chain's CDR3 is CASNGRFNSPLHF. CDR3 nucleotides: TGTGCCAGTAATGGACGGTTCAATTCACCCCTCCACTTT.